Described below is a single TCR beta chain sequence and its context. This record belongs to a study of T cell clonotyping in hematopoietic cell transplantation. Across the whole study: Cytoreduction preceded collection of pretransplant recipient samples.

As to time point: recipient sample about 28 days before transplant, after cytoreduction. Blood collection times were about day -28 and days 30, 100, 180 posttransplant. Clones were read by immunoSEQ multiplex PCR, and TCRdb kept only the in-frame ones, dropping some. There are about 36,000 clones in the sample; 85% to 95% occur only once, and around 1.5% lies in the top ten. CDR3 size: 14 residues. The V and J ends lost 1 base and 5 bases respectively, with 11 bases between them. Germline V gives CDR1 LNHDA, CDR2 SQIVND (reference sequence). The sample in question was peripheral blood mononuclear cells, obtained before stem cell transplant. The source is a man aged 35 to 55 with chronic myeloid leukemia. Some clones in this sample may be carry-over from other donors' samples. The chain combines TRBV19 with TRBJ1-1, with D possibly being TRBD1 (5 bases). CDR3 sequence reads: CASSIGRGGTEAFF. CDR3 nucleotide sequence: TGTGCCAGTAGTATAGGACGGGGGGGAACTGAAGCTTTCTTT.